This TCR beta chain was recovered during a study of cytomegalovirus exposure and HLA in healthy donors. On the study more broadly: Earlier, some 170 million T cells were analyzed, and 117 million unique TCR beta sequences were found among them. Points from the study as a whole: TCR beta sequences reportedly predicted most subjects' HLA-A and HLA-B alleles accurately. Earlier analysis looked at TCR beta V segments, and most were productive about 87% or about 30% of the time.

The study ran its PCR with 60 Vbeta and 13 Jbeta primers. Profiled with immunoSEQ multiplex PCR; TCRdb holds only in-frame clones, not every one. The table shows 150,000 to 200,000 clones, with about 72% occurring only once. Notes on this clone: The target antigen is unknown.

Germline V gene data show CDR1 as MNHEY and CDR2 as SMNVEV (reference sequence). The CDR3 length is 15 residues. The V gene end was trimmed by 7 bases and the J gene end by 6 bases; junction bases not matched to a gene: 11. The chain carries TRBV27 and TRBJ2-5; TRBD1 agrees at 10 bases. This clonotype was sampled from a male donor in good health and CMV-seronegative. Sequencing was performed on PBMCs. The CDR3 sequence: CASKGTTGGGKTQYF. In DNA form, the CDR3 reads TGTGCCAGCAAAGGGACGACAGGGGGCGGAAAGACCCAGTACTTC.